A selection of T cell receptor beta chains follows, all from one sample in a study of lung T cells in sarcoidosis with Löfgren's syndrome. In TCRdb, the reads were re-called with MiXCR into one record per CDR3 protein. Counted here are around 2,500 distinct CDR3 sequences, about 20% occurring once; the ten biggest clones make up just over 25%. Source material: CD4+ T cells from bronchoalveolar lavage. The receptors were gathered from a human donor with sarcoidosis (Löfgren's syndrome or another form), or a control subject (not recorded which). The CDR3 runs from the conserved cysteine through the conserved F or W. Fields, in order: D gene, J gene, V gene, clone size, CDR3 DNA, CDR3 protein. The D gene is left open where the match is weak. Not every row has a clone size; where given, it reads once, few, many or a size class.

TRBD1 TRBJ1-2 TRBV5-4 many TGTGCCAGCAGCTTGGTAACAGGGGACTATGGCTACACCTTC CASSLVTGDYGYTF
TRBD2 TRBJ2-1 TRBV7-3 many TGTGCCAGCAGCTCGGGGGGGACTAGCGGGAGTTCGGGCTACAATGAGCAGTTCTTC CASSSGGTSGSSGYNEQFF
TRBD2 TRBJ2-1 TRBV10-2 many TGCGCCAGCAAAACCCCGGGAGGGAACAATGAGCAGTTCTTC CASKTPGGNNEQFF
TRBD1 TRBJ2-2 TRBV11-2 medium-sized TGTGCCAGCAGCTTACGAGGGGGCTCGAACACCGGGGAGCTGTTTTTT CASSLRGGSNTGELFF
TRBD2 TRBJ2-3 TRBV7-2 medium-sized TGTGCCAGCAGTCGCGGGAGGGGGGATACGCAGTATTTT CASSRGRGDTQYF
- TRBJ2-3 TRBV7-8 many TGTGCCAGCAGCTTAGTGGATATGTCAGATACGCAGTATTTT CASSLVDMSDTQYF
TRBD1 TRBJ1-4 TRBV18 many TGTGCCAGCTCACCTCTTGGGACAGTTAATGAAAAACTGTTTTTT CASSPLGTVNEKLFF
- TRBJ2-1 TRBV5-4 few TGTGCCAGCAGCTTTATGGTAGCGGAGTACAATGAGCAGTTCTTC CASSFMVAEYNEQFF
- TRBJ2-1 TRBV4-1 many TGCGCCAGCAGCCGAGGGGACGGCGATCGCAATGAGCAGTTCTTC CASSRGDGDRNEQFF
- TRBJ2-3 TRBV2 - TGTGCCAGCAGCTTGAGGGGTACAGATACGCAGTATTTT CASSLRGTDTQYF
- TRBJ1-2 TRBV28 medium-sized TGTGCCAGCACCCATCTGGGGGTTGACTCTGGCTACACCTTC CASTHLGVDSGYTF
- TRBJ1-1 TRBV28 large TGTGCCAGCAGTAACCATTTCCTGGGGGACCAAGCTTTCTTT CASSNHFLGDQAFF
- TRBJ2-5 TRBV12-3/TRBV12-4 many TGTGCCAGCAGTTTGAGTCCGCTGGAGACCCAGTACTTC CASSLSPLETQYF
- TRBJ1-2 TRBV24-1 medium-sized TGTGCCACCAGTGATGCCGACTCGGGGTACACCTTC CATSDADSGYTF
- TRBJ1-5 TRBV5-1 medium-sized TGCGCCAGCAGCCAAAACAGGGATCAGCCCCAGCATTTT CASSQNRDQPQHF
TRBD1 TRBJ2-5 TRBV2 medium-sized TGTGCCAGCACAACACAGGGGACGAAAGAGACCCAGTACTTC CASTTQGTKETQYF
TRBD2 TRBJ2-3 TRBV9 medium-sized TGTGCCAGCAGCGTAGAAGCGGGAGGTCCCACAGATACGCAGTATTTT CASSVEAGGPTDTQYF
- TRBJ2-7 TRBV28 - TGTGCCAGCAGTTTAAAGGGGCGACGGGGCTCCTACGAGCAGTGCTTC CASSLKGRRGSYEQCF
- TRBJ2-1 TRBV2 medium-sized TGTGCCAGCAGTGACAACGGTTACAATGAGCAGTTCTTC CASSDNGYNEQFF
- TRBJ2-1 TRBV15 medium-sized TGTGCCACCAGCAGAGGTGGGGACTACAATGAGCAGTTCTTC CATSRGGDYNEQFF
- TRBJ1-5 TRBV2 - TGTGCCAGCAGGGCATATAGCAATCAGTCCCAGCATTTT CASRAYSNQSQHF
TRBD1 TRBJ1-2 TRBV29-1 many TGCAGCGTTTCCCTCCAGGGGGGCGGCTACACCTTC CSVSLQGGGYTF
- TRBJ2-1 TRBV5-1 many TGCGCCAGCAGCTGGGGGAGTGAGGGAAATGAGCAGTTCTTC CASSWGSEGNEQFF
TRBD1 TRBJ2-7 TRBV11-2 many TGTGCCAGCAGCCCGCAGGACAGGGGGGGAGAGCAGTACTTC CASSPQDRGGEQYF
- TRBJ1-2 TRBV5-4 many TGTGCCAGCAGCTCGGACGGCTATGGCTACACCTTC CASSSDGYGYTF
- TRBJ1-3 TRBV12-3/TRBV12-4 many TGTGCCAGCAGTTTAGGGGCGAACTCTGGAAACACCATATATTTT CASSLGANSGNTIYF
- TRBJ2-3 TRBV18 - TGTGCCAGCTCACCGCGTTTTTCACAGGGCGATACGCAGTATTTT CASSPRFSQGDTQYF
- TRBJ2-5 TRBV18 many TGTGCCAGCTCCCAAGACCAAGAGACCCAGTACTTC CASSQDQETQYF
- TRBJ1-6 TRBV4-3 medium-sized TGCGCCAGCAGCCAAGCCGGGGGCCCGAGGGATTCACTCCTCCACTTT CASSQAGGPRDSLLHF